The 29 T cell receptor beta chains below all came from one sample that was sequenced in a study of shared clonotypes between healthy human individuals. Sequencing used immunoSEQ multiplex PCR; TCRdb keeps in-frame clones, though not all of them. The data show about 1 million clones, roughly 80% seen once. Material: memory CD4+ T cells sorted from blood. The subset: CD45RA-negative fraction. These receptors were taken from a man younger than 35 in good health.

The gene calls are TRBV19 and TRBJ1-4; 7 positions match TRBD1. The CDR3 consists of 14 residues. V dropped 9 bases and J dropped 4; count of bases not matched to a gene: 8. Germline V gene sequence: CDR1 LNHDA, CDR2 SQIVND (reference sequence). CDR3 coding DNA: TGTGCCAGCTCCATTAGACAGGGTAATGAAAAACTGTTTTTT. Amino acid sequence: CASSIRQGNEKLFF.

This chain joins TRBV25-1 and TRBJ2-7; D possibly matches TRBD1 or TRBD2 (5 bases each). V was shortened by 0 bases and J by 1 base, with 13 bases between the two germline ends. This CDR3 comprises 16 residues. Looked up from germline, CDR1 is MGHDK and CDR2 is SYGVNS. The CDR3, as DNA: TGTGCCAGCAGTGAATATAAGGGGACCGTATCCTACGAGCAGTACTTC. This codes for CASSEYKGTVSYEQYF.

The chain has TRBV7-2 and TRBJ2-1; D is uncertain. With 4 bases removed from V and 0 bases from J, the gap between germline ends came to 19 bases. There are 18 residues in the CDR3. The germline V gene encodes CDR1 SGHTA and CDR2 FQGNSA. CDR3 in amino acids: CASSSIATSLISYNEQFF. CDR3 coding DNA: TGTGCCAGCAGCTCAATTGCCACCTCACTAATCTCCTACAATGAGCAGTTCTTC. Together with reference TRBV7-2 and TRBJ2-1, the CDR3 gives the full variable domain: GAGVSQSPSNKVTEKGKDVELRCDPISGHTALYWYRQSLGQGLEFLIYFQGNSAPDKSGLPSDRFSAERTGGSVSTLTIQRTQQEDSAVYLCASSSIATSLISYNEQFFGPGTRLTVL.

This chain connects TRBV19 to TRBJ1-6; 9 bases agree with TRBD1. V was pared by 3 bases and J by 8 bases, with 14 bases of the junction left unmatched. The germline V gene has CDR1 LNHDA and CDR2 SQIVND (reference sequence). The CDR3 has 18 residues. CDR3 DNA: TGTGCCAGTAGTATTTTCAATTCTAATCGACAGGGGGATTCACCCCTCCACTTT. It specifies CASSIFNSNRQGDSPLHF.

This clone has a single count. V gene TRBV10-3 combines with J gene TRBJ1-2; D gene ambiguous. The germline CDR1 and CDR2 sequences are ENHRY and SYGVKD. V was shortened by 9 bases and J by 2 bases, with 13 bases between the two germline ends. The CDR3 extends over 13 amino acids. The chain's CDR3 is CAISDSINYGYTF. The CDR3 DNA reads as TGTGCCATATCGGATAGCATCAACTATGGCTACACCTTC.

V usage is TRBV5-1 and J usage is TRBJ1-2; 9 nucleotides align to TRBD1. Germline CDR1 SGHRS, CDR2 YFSETQ. The CDR3 runs to 13 residues. The ends lost 4 bases at V and 4 bases at J; junction bases unmatched: 2. CDR3 residues: CASSQTGGYGYTF. CDR3 coding DNA: TGCGCCAGCAGCCAGACAGGGGGCTATGGCTACACCTTC.

This sequence joins TRBV5-1 and TRBJ2-1; 7 bases line up with TRBD2. There are 16 residues in the CDR3. Germline CDR1 and CDR2: SGHRS and YFSETQ. V was clipped by 4 bases and J by 4 bases; unmatched bases: 11. Written as DNA, the CDR3 is TGCGCCAGCAGCCCCGCTTCTAGCGGTGGATACAATGAGCAGTTCTTC. This translates into CASSPASSGGYNEQFF. Full variable domain (outside the CDR3, taken from reference TRBV5-1 and TRBJ2-1): KAGVTQTPRYLIKTRGQQVTLSCSPISGHRSVSWYQQTPGQGLQFLFEYFSETQRNKGNFPGRFSGRQFSNSRSEMNVSTLELGDSALYLCASSPASSGGYNEQFFGPGTRLTVL.

The chain has TRBV18 and TRBJ1-5; D is ambiguous. This CDR3 spans 16 amino acids. The germline CDR1 and CDR2 sequences are KGHSH and LQKENI. V was trimmed by 3 bases and J by 3 bases, leaving 15 bases between them. The DNA of the CDR3 is TGTGCCAGCTCACCTTCGGTCGGAGTTTCCAATCAGCCCCAGCATTTT. It translates to CASSPSVGVSNQPQHF.

The J gene is TRBJ1-1, the V gene TRBV5-4, with D unresolved. This CDR3 spans 14 amino acids. The V gene's germline CDR1 is SGHNT and CDR2 YYREEE (reference sequence). For the CDR3, the DNA is TGTGCGTCACAGCCGGATAGTCTGAACACTGAAGCTTTCTTT. Protein sequence: CASQPDSLNTEAFF.

Note on this clone: One junction end disagrees with the germline gene, perhaps due to a read error. The chain carries TRBV7-7 and TRBJ1-3, with 7 bases aligning to TRBD1. CDR3 length equals 15 residues. Germline V CDR1 and CDR2: SSHAT, FNYEAQ (reference sequence). The CDR3 region is CASSPSPGQSNTIYF. The CDR3 DNA follows: TGTGCTAGCAGCCCTTCGCCGGGACAGAGTAACACCATATATTTT.

The chain links TRBV9 to TRBJ1-2; TRBD1 agrees at 11 bases. This CDR3 contains 15 residues. V lost 4 bases, J lost 0 bases, and 2 bases stayed unmatched. CDR1 is SGDLS, CDR2 YYNGEE, per germline. CDR3 sequence reads: CASSRDRGANYGYTF. The CDR3 DNA reads TGTGCCAGCAGCAGGGACAGGGGGGCTAACTATGGCTACACCTTC.

J is TRBJ1-5 and V is TRBV30, with D possibly matching TRBD1 (6 bases). In germline, CDR1 is GTSNPN, CDR2 SVGIG (reference sequence). V lost 0 bases to trimming and J lost 3 bases, with 12 bases between them. The CDR3 consists of 15 residues. CDR3 in DNA: TGTGCCTGGAGTGTAAAACCAGGGGACAATCAGCCCCAGCATTTT. Its translation: CAWSVKPGDNQPQHF.

This sequence joins TRBV7-8 and TRBJ2-2; no definite D call. V lost 3 bases, J lost 4 bases, and 9 bases lay in between. The CDR3 loop spans 14 amino acids. Germline V gene lookup returns CDR1 SGHVS and CDR2 FQNEAQ. CDR3 residues: CASSFAGFTGELFF. The CDR3, as DNA: TGTGCCAGCAGCTTCGCCGGATTCACCGGGGAGCTGTTTTTT.

V is TRBV7-8 and J is TRBJ2-1; 7 positions match TRBD2. Trimming cost V 6 bases and J 6 bases; bases outside gene matches: 11. Germline assignment: CDR1 SGHVS and CDR2 FQNEAQ. This CDR3 is built from 15 residues. CDR3 sequence reads: CASRQISGGANEQFF. DNA of the CDR3: TGTGCCAGCAGGCAGATCTCGGGAGGCGCCAATGAGCAGTTCTTC.

This clone came up a few times. One junction end does not reproduce the germline sequence, and a read error may be involved. The rearrangement links TRBV7-9 to TRBJ1-2; 7 bases fit TRBD1. This CDR3 comprises 8 residues. The germline V gene encodes CDR1 SEHNR and CDR2 FQNEAQ (reference sequence). The CDR3 spells CASSTGQF. The CDR3 coding sequence is TGTGCCAGCAGCACGGGACAGTTC.

This clone occurred many times. The chain employs TRBV11-2 and TRBJ2-2; perhaps D is TRBD1 or TRBD2 (5 bases each). This CDR3 contains 14 residues. Germline-derived CDR1 and CDR2 are SGHAT and FQNNGV. V shed 5 bases and J shed 4 bases, with 11 bases lying between them. The CDR3 sequence: CASSTRGATGELFF. The CDR3 DNA is TGTGCCAGCAGCACCCGGGGCGCCACCGGGGAGCTGTTTTTT.

This chain uses TRBV9 with TRBJ1-2; D remains unclear. Germline loops: CDR1 SGDLS, CDR2 YYNGEE. This CDR3 region has 15 residues. The ends were cut back, 3 bases at V and 7 bases at J, with 19 bases in the middle. CDR3 sequence reads: CASSAWTSAMGGYTF. CDR3 sequence (DNA): TGTGCCAGCAGCGCTTGGACGTCCGCGATGGGTGGCTACACCTTC.

V usage is TRBV30 and J usage is TRBJ1-6, with 7 nucleotides matching TRBD1. With 1 base clipped from V and 7 bases from J, the junction kept 7 bases outside the gene matches. Germline assignment: CDR1 GTSNPN and CDR2 SVGIG (reference sequence). This CDR3 is built from 15 residues. The CDR3 loop reads CAWSATGAGNSPLHF. CDR3 nucleotides: TGTGCCTGGAGTGCCACAGGGGCGGGGAATTCACCCCTCCACTTT.

The chain uses TRBV6-5 and TRBJ2-3; 7 nucleotides align to TRBD2. Trimming at V came to 7 bases and at J to 5 bases, leaving 6 bases not matched to a gene. This CDR3 has 13 residues. Germline CDR1 MNHEY, CDR2 SVGAGI. Here the CDR3 reads CASTAAGLDTQYF. CDR3 coding DNA: TGTGCCAGCACCGCAGCGGGATTAGATACGCAGTATTTT.

With respect to this clone: Distinct nucleotide sequences in the sample also encode this CDR3. This chain links TRBV28 with TRBJ2-5, with D tentatively TRBD2 (5 bases). V dropped 3 bases and J dropped 3 bases, with 8 bases sitting between them. Per germline, CDR1 MDHEN and CDR2 SYDVKM. This CDR3 spans 13 amino acids. CDR3 coding DNA: TGTGCCAGCAGTTTGACGGGGAAAGAGACCCAGTACTTC. Translated: CASSLTGKETQYF. The full variable domain, rest sourced from reference TRBV28 and TRBJ2-5, is DVKVTQSSRYLVKRTGEKVFLECVQDMDHENMFWYRQDPGLGLRLIYFSYDVKMKEKGDIPEGYSVSREKKERFSLILESASTNQTSMYLCASSLTGKETQYFGPGTRLLVL.

A few counts support this clone. The genes are TRBV19 and TRBJ2-7; perhaps D is TRBD1 or TRBD2 (6 bases each). CDR3 length: 14 amino acids. V lost 5 bases and J 5 bases, leaving 16 bases between the germline ends. Germline-derived CDR1 and CDR2 are LNHDA and SQIVND (reference sequence). The CDR3 DNA is TGTGCCAGTAGTGCGCACCGGGGGCAGGACGAGCAGTACTTC. Translation: CASSAHRGQDEQYF.

This clone appeared once. The chain carries TRBV13 and TRBJ2-7; the D gene is possibly TRBD2 (5 bases). V lost 1 base to trimming and J lost 5 bases, with 12 bases between them. This CDR3 spans 14 amino acids. Germline-derived CDR1 and CDR2 are PRHDT and FYEKMQ (reference sequence). The CDR3 coding sequence is TGTGCCAGCAGCTTAGCCCATACGGGGAACGAGCAGTACTTC. It encodes CASSLAHTGNEQYF.

This clone was recorded at least ten times. This sample includes further DNA sequences coding for the same CDR3. The rearrangement joins TRBV6-1 to TRBJ1-2; D not resolved. The germline V gene encodes CDR1 MNHNS and CDR2 SASEGT. V was trimmed by 0 bases and J by 2 bases, leaving 7 bases between them. The CDR3 is made up of 14 amino acids. The CDR3 nucleotides read TGTGCCAGCAGTGAAGCCGGCGGAAACTATGGCTACACCTTC. It yields the protein CASSEAGGNYGYTF.

This clone showed up just a few times. The rearrangement uses TRBV5-6 and TRBJ2-3; weak D call: TRBD1 (6 bases). This CDR3 is built from 15 residues. Germline-derived CDR1 and CDR2 are SGHDT and YYEEEE. V lost 3 bases, J lost 5 bases, and 16 bases lay in between. The CDR3 protein is CASSYNRVWGDTQYF. In DNA form, the CDR3 reads TGTGCCAGCAGCTATAACAGGGTTTGGGGAGATACGCAGTATTTT.

This clone was detected once. The gene calls are TRBV25-1 and TRBJ1-6; TRBD1 matches 7 bases. The CDR3 totals 14 residues. Germline CDR1 and CDR2: MGHDK and SYGVNS. The ends lost 7 bases at V and 7 bases at J; junction bases unmatched: 7. The CDR3 DNA reads TGTGCCAGCACCAGGGGGATGAGGAATTCACCCCTCCACTTT. This translates into CASTRGMRNSPLHF.

The chain recombines TRBV30 with TRBJ1-4, with D possibly TRBD1 on 6 matching bases. CDR3 length: 12 residues. The V gene's germline CDR1 is GTSNPN and CDR2 SVGIG (reference sequence). Trimming took 2 bases from V and 8 from J, leaving 9 bases between them. The CDR3 sequence is CAWSTGSEKLFF. The CDR3 nucleotides read TGTGCCTGGAGTACAGGGAGCGAAAAACTGTTTTTT.

The chain carries TRBV7-2 and TRBJ2-1; D call uncertain. Germline values: CDR1 SGHTA, CDR2 FQGNSA. Between the trimmed V and J ends, which lost 2 bases and 9 bases, there was a span of 11 bases. CDR3 length: 13 residues. As DNA, the CDR3 is TGTGCCAGCAGCTTACCGGGCAATGGTGAGCAGTTCTTC. Its translation: CASSLPGNGEQFF.

This clone has a single count. This sequence joins TRBV6-5 and TRBJ2-2; no clear D gene. The germline CDR1 and CDR2 sequences are MNHEY and SVGAGI. The length of the CDR3 is 15 residues. Trimming stripped 6 bases from V and 6 bases from J, with 17 bases between. The CDR3 bases are TGTGCCAGCAGGTTATTCGGATTGCAAGCCGGGGAGCTGTTTTTT. Amino acids: CASRLFGLQAGELFF.

Regarding this clone: One end of the junction is discordant with germline, which a read error may explain. Within the sample, other DNA sequences also encode this same CDR3. The chain joins TRBV7-7 to TRBJ2-3; tentatively, D is TRBD2 (5 bases). The CDR3 consists of 15 residues. Germline values: CDR1 SSHAT, CDR2 FNYEAQ (reference sequence). The DNA for the CDR3 is TGTGCTAGCAGCTTAGCCGGGAAAAGCACAGATACGCAGTATTTT. This codes for CASSLAGKSTDTQYF.